This entry features one TCR beta chain sequence. The sample originates from a study of blood T cell repertoires in COVID-19. Study-level information: Nucleic acid was either cDNA or gDNA, and it came from T cells, B-cell-depleted T cells, or PBMCs.

The V end lost 7 bases, the J end lost 8 bases, and 20 bases lay between the germline ends. Germline V CDR1 and CDR2: SQVTM, ANQGSEA. The length of the CDR3 is 14 residues. The assay was immunoSEQ multiplex PCR, and TCRdb's table has in-frame clones only and misses some. The repertoire holds 350,000 to 400,000 clones, with roughly 90% as singletons. The clonotype was recovered from a woman in her 30s with COVID-19, enrolled during active disease. The sample consisted of peripheral blood. The genes are TRBV29-1 and TRBJ1-4; tentatively, D is TRBD1 (6 bases). The CDR3 DNA reads as TGCAGCGCGATAGGGGGTTCCGAAGGGGAAAAACTGTTTTTT. It translates to CSAIGGSEGEKLFF.